This T cell receptor (beta chain) came from a study of beta chain features in type 1 diabetes. As for this clone: Its antigen is not identified.

Whole-study results and caveats: Highly expressing activated T cells could be over-counted with a cDNA template. Type 1 diabetes patients had TCRB CDR3s that were shorter (moderately but significantly so) in all four CD4+ subsets. A greater similarity of naive, central memory and Treg TCRB repertoires was seen among patients than among healthy donors. Shorter templates might be favored by PCR, and equally so in patients and in controls.

With 6 bases removed from V and 2 bases from J, the gap between germline ends came to 10 bases. The CDR3 is 13 residues long. CDR1 and CDR2 (germline): LNHDA, SQIVND (reference sequence). TCRB transcripts that were expressed got sequenced, as all of the isolated RNA had been reverse transcribed. Clones were read by immunoSEQ multiplex PCR, and TCRdb kept only the in-frame ones, dropping some. Among over 40,000 clones, 65% to 70% were seen once, and the ten largest hold less than 2.5%. Purity of each sorted population was above 95%. The TCR sequence derives from a woman younger than 30 with type 1 diabetes. This chain joins TRBV19 and TRBJ1-2; D ambiguous. Material for sequencing was Tregs from blood. This CDR3 reads CASSPGSNYGYTF. In nucleotides, the CDR3 is TGTGCCAGTAGCCCAGGTTCAAACTATGGCTACACCTTC.